Listed here are 3 T cell receptor beta chains from one sample, sequenced in a study of cytomegalovirus exposure and HLA in healthy donors (dated by TCRdb to about 2017). Libraries were constructed by the immunoSEQ multiplex PCR assay. A mixture of 60 forward primers for TCR Vbeta segments and 13 reverse primers for TCR Jbeta segments was used in the multiplex PCR. The source is immuneACCESS, and TCRdb retained only in-frame sequences with V and J called. Part of the clones is not carried over; for the studies checked, unresolved V genes explain less than half of this, and the remainder is unexplained. For this sample the table gives under 110,000 clones, of which over 55% were detected only once. The top ten constitute roughly 3% of the sample. Sequenced material: PBMCs. These receptor sequences come from a female donor in good health and CMV-seronegative.

This clone was found a few times. The gene calls are TRBV19 and TRBJ2-1; a possible D gene is TRBD2 (5 bases). V was trimmed by 6 bases and J by 0 bases, leaving 12 bases between them. This CDR3 spans 15 amino acids. CDR1 and CDR2 (germline): LNHDA, SQIVND (reference sequence). The CDR3 loop is CASRKLGSSYNEQFF. For the CDR3, the DNA is TGTGCCAGTAGAAAGTTGGGGAGCTCCTACAATGAGCAGTTCTTC.

There are a few counts of this clone. The J gene is TRBJ2-5, the V gene TRBV6-1, with TRBD1 matching over 11 bases. The J call is in doubt because the DNA end fits TRBJ2-7 better. The CDR3 covers 15 residues. Germline V gene data show CDR1 as MNHNS and CDR2 as SASEGT. The CDR3 nucleotides read TGTGCCAGCAGAACCTCTGGGACAGGGGGTTACGAGCAGTACTTC. It yields the protein CASRTSGTGGYEQYF.

This clone was detected only a few times. The chain recombines TRBV5-6 with TRBJ1-1; 8 bases agree with TRBD1. CDR3 length equals 16 residues. CDR1 is SGHDT and CDR2 is YYEEEE in the germline V gene. Trimming took 2 bases from V and 4 from J; bases not matched to a gene: 10. The CDR3 region is CASSFGTGGWGTEAFF. Here the CDR3 DNA reads TGTGCCAGCAGCTTCGGAACAGGGGGGTGGGGCACTGAAGCTTTCTTT. Complete variable domain (other parts from reference TRBV5-6 and TRBJ1-1): DAGVTQSPTHLIKTRGQQVTLRCSPKSGHDTVSWYQQALGQGPQFIFQYYEEEERQRGNFPDRFSGHQFPNYSSELNVNALLLGDSALYLCASSFGTGGWGTEAFFGQGTRLTVV.